This TCR beta chain was captured in a study of preoperative IRX-2 immunotherapy in early breast cancer. The CDR3 contains 13 residues. Trimming stripped 5 bases from V and 5 bases from J, with 9 bases between. Germline V gives CDR1 SGHVS, CDR2 FQNEAQ. Specified treatment: preoperative locoregional IRX-2 cytokine immunotherapy. Samples came from a phase Ib trial of preoperative locoregional IRX-2 cytokine immunotherapy. The method was immunoSEQ multiplex PCR; TCRdb's version includes in-frame clones alone and lacks a portion of them. The profile shows tens of thousands of clones, roughly four fifths of them singletons.

The chain has TRBV7-8 and TRBJ1-4, with D possibly being TRBD1 (6 bases). The receptor comes from a human donor with breast cancer. Sample collection occurred from a patient treated with IRX-2 immunotherapy. The CDR3 DNA is TGTGCCAGCAGCCGGACAGAGAATGAAAAACTGTTTTTT. Its protein is CASSRTENEKLFF. The full variable domain, its missing parts supplied by reference TRBV7-8 and TRBJ1-4, is GAGVSQSPRYKVAKRGQDVALRCDPISGHVSLFWYQQALGQGPEFLTYFQNEAQLDKSGLPSDRFFAERPEGSVSTLKIQRTQQEDSAVYLCASSRTENEKLFFGSGTQLSVL.